Below are 18 T cell receptor beta chains sequenced from a single sample in a study of blood T cell repertoires in COVID-19. Assay used: immunoSEQ multiplex PCR; TCRdb lists only in-frame clones, some missing. This sample has some 150,000 clones, with roughly 80% found just once. Sequencing was carried out using peripheral blood. All receptors come from a human donor in a cohort sampled during active COVID-19.

J is TRBJ1-1 and V is TRBV14; no definite D call. The CDR3 is 13 residues long. The germline CDR1 and CDR2 sequences are SGHDN and FVKESK. V was shortened by 0 bases and J by 5 bases, with 7 bases between the two germline ends. The CDR3 sequence: CASSQDGRTEAFF. The CDR3 DNA reads TGTGCCAGCAGCCAAGATGGGAGGACTGAAGCTTTCTTT.

The CDR3: CASSLQGAGGELFF. In DNA, the CDR3 is TGTGCCAGCAGCTTACAGGGGGCGGGCGGGGAGCTGTTTTTT. This chain links TRBV5-4 with TRBJ2-2; the match to TRBD1 covers 9 bases. This CDR3 spans 14 amino acids. Trimming took 2 bases from V and 7 from J; bases not matched to a gene: 3. Germline values: CDR1 SGHNT, CDR2 YYREEE (reference sequence).

The rearrangement links TRBV11-3 to TRBJ2-7; TRBD1 matches 9 bases. The CDR3 is 15 residues long. Germline CDR1 reads SGHNT; CDR2 reads YENEEA. The V gene end was trimmed by 5 bases and the J gene end by 4 bases; junction bases not matched to a gene: 9. The CDR3 spells CASSPRGGQGYEQYF. The CDR3 nucleotides read TGTGCCAGCAGCCCTAGAGGCGGACAGGGGTACGAGCAGTACTTC.

For this clone: In the same sample, other DNA sequences code for this CDR3. This chain connects TRBV5-1 to TRBJ2-3; 15 bases align to TRBD2. The CDR3 loop spans 18 amino acids. Germline loops: CDR1 SGHRS, CDR2 YFSETQ. The trim removed 4 bases at V and 0 bases at J, leaving 6 bases unmatched. This chain's CDR3 is CASSLGLAGGPSTDTQYF. DNA for the CDR3: TGCGCCAGCAGCCTCGGACTAGCGGGGGGGCCTAGCACAGATACGCAGTATTTT. The entire variable domain, with the rest obtained from reference TRBV5-1 and TRBJ2-3, is as follows: KAGVTQTPRYLIKTRGQQVTLSCSPISGHRSVSWYQQTPGQGLQFLFEYFSETQRNKGNFPGRFSGRQFSNSRSEMNVSTLELGDSALYLCASSLGLAGGPSTDTQYFGPGTRLTVL.

V is TRBV29-1 and J is TRBJ1-1; weak D call: TRBD1 (5 bases). The V end was cut by 4 bases, the J end by 10 bases, with 13 bases between. This CDR3 contains 11 residues. Germline lookup yields CDR1 SQVTM and CDR2 ANQGSEA. The CDR3 is CSVVPRRGAFF. The CDR3 bases are TGCAGCGTTGTTCCAAGGAGGGGAGCTTTCTTT.

A few counts support this clone. J is TRBJ2-3 and V is TRBV6-5; 7 bases are shared with TRBD1. This CDR3 has 15 residues. Trimming removed 5 bases from V and 3 bases from J; junction bases left unmatched: 8. From germline, CDR1 is MNHEY and CDR2 SVGAGI. The CDR3, as DNA: TGTGCCAGCAGTAACCGGGACAGTCCGACAGATACGCAGTATTTT. This encodes CASSNRDSPTDTQYF.

This clone was counted a few times. V and J are TRBV11-2 and TRBJ1-5; 7 nucleotides match TRBD1. There are 14 residues in the CDR3. The V gene's germline CDR1 is SGHAT and CDR2 FQNNGV. V gave up 4 bases and J gave up 5 bases; unmatched junction bases: 5. The CDR3: CASSSRQGDQPQHF. The CDR3 DNA follows: TGTGCCAGCAGCTCCCGACAGGGCGATCAGCCCCAGCATTTT.

The chain carries TRBV9 and TRBJ2-1; TRBD2 agrees at 7 bases. CDR1 is SGDLS, CDR2 YYNGEE, per germline. The ends lost 4 bases at V and 9 bases at J; junction bases unmatched: 16. CDR3 length equals 16 residues. The chain's CDR3 is CASSLTGLPRGSEQFF. In nucleotides, the CDR3 is TGTGCCAGCAGCTTAACGGGACTCCCGCGGGGGAGTGAGCAGTTCTTC.

The rearrangement links TRBV12-3 or TRBV12-4 to TRBJ1-1, with TRBD1 matching 8 bases. There are 13 residues in the CDR3. After removal of 8 bases from V and 1 base from J, the junction contained 3 bases not matched to a gene. The DNA of the CDR3 is TGTGCCAGCCAGACAGGGGCGAACACTGAAGCTTTCTTT. Translating gives CASQTGANTEAFF.

The CDR3 region has the DNA TGTGCCAGCAGCTTAAGGTTCCGGGACATTCAGTACTTC. Translation gives CASSLRFRDIQYF. The chain couples TRBV7-3 to TRBJ2-4; D remains ambiguous. The CDR3 loop spans 13 amino acids. V was shortened by 1 base and J by 8 bases, with 9 bases between the two germline ends. Germline lookup yields CDR1 SGHTA and CDR2 FQGTGA.

This clone was found once. This rearrangement joins TRBV5-4 to TRBJ1-2; maybe TRBD1 (6 bases). Germline lookup yields CDR1 SGHNT and CDR2 YYREEE (reference sequence). CDR3 length: 15 amino acids. V was trimmed by 2 bases and J by 6 bases, leaving 17 bases between them. CDR3 region: CASSFIGPGVHGYTF. As DNA, the CDR3 is TGTGCCAGCAGCTTTATCGGTCCAGGGGTCCATGGCTACACCTTC.

The rearrangement links TRBV6-5 to TRBJ2-3; 7 bases line up with TRBD2. The CDR3 has 14 residues. Trimming removed 2 bases from V and 8 bases from J; junction bases left unmatched: 7. Per germline, CDR1 MNHEY and CDR2 SVGAGI. CDR3 residues: CASSYGGDRGTQYF. CDR3 coding DNA: TGTGCCAGCAGTTACGGGGGGGATAGGGGTACGCAGTATTTT.

The rearrangement uses TRBV2 and TRBJ1-1, with TRBD1 matching over 10 bases. Trimming cost V 7 bases and J 5 bases; bases outside gene matches: 7. The CDR3 totals 14 residues. Germline V CDR1 and CDR2: SNHLY, FYNNEI. The CDR3, as DNA: TGTGCCAGCACCGAGGGACAGGGGAGGACTGAAGCTTTCTTT. Its protein product is CASTEGQGRTEAFF.

The J gene is TRBJ2-7, the V gene TRBV3-1 (or the pseudogene TRBV3-2), with 9 nucleotides matching TRBD2. There are 16 residues in the CDR3. After removal of 6 bases from V and 6 bases from J, the junction contained 15 bases not matched to a gene. Germline V gives CDR1 LGHDT, CDR2 YNNKEL (reference sequence). CDR3 amino acids: CASRGRQRGALGEQYF. The DNA of the CDR3 is TGTGCCAGCAGGGGCCGTCAGCGGGGGGCCCTTGGCGAGCAGTACTTC.

The V call is TRBV6-1, the J call TRBJ1-1; D ambiguous. Trimming took off 6 bases at V and 10 bases at J, with 12 bases between the two ends. This CDR3 region has 11 residues. Germline V lookup: CDR1 MNHNS, CDR2 SASEGT. CDR3 in DNA: TGTGCCAGCAGGCAGGCCCAGGCAGCTTTCTTT. It yields the protein CASRQAQAAFF.

V and J are TRBV5-1 and TRBJ2-1; D remains ambiguous. Germline loops: CDR1 SGHRS, CDR2 YFSETQ. Trimming took 0 bases from V and 6 from J, leaving 4 bases between them. This CDR3 is built from 12 residues. In DNA, the CDR3 is TGCGCCAGCAGCTTGGCAGGCAATGAGCAGTTCTTC. This translates into CASSLAGNEQFF.

This sequence joins TRBV11-2 and TRBJ2-7; 8 nucleotides align to TRBD1. With V trimmed by 5 bases and J by 2 bases, 11 bases remained unmatched. Germline V gene sequence: CDR1 SGHAT, CDR2 FQNNGV. This CDR3 is built from 16 residues. CDR3 bases: TGTGCCAGCAGCACCAAGTTGCCGGACAGGGCCTACGAGCAGTACTTC. It specifies CASSTKLPDRAYEQYF.

CDR3 residues: CASSLSAGARETQYF. For the CDR3, the DNA is TGTGCCAGCAGCTTGTCAGCGGGGGCGAGGGAGACCCAGTACTTC. The gene calls are TRBV7-3 and TRBJ2-5, with 8 bases that match TRBD2. CDR1 is SGHTA, CDR2 FQGTGA, per germline. The CDR3 totals 15 residues. Trimming at V came to 3 bases and at J to 5 bases, leaving 8 bases not matched to a gene.